A single sample gave rise to the 23 T cell receptor beta chains below, sequenced in a study of T cell repertoires in aging, cancer and after chemotherapy. The template was genomic DNA from peripheral blood, not RNA. Rearranged V-D-J TRB sequences were amplified with a mixed TRB-A/B primer pool. MiXCR, applied by TCRdb to the multiplex PCR reads, yields one record per CDR3 protein. The sample lists around 2,800 distinct CDR3 sequences; about 23% were seen once. The sequencing input was blood. All receptors come from a human donor with a solid tumor.

By share, this clonotype ranks as medium-sized. The chain recombines TRBV30 with TRBJ2-1, with a possible D match to TRBD1 (5 bases). CDR3 length equals 12 residues. V lost 7 bases and J 5 bases, leaving 12 bases between the germline ends. Germline V gene lookup returns CDR1 GTSNPN and CDR2 SVGIG (reference sequence). In DNA, the CDR3 is TGTGCCTCGACAGAATTAAACAATGAGCAGTTCTTC. Translated: CASTELNNEQFF.

The chain uses TRBV5-6 and TRBJ1-6; D call uncertain. V was cut by 2 bases and J by 10 bases, with 13 bases left in between. The CDR3 is 14 amino acids. Germline loops: CDR1 SGHDT, CDR2 YYEEEE. The CDR3 region has the DNA TGTGCCAGCAGCTTAGACGGGTCGGCATCACCCCTCCACTTT. Translation gives CASSLDGSASPLHF.

This sequence joins TRBV5-1 and TRBJ2-7, with TRBD1 matching 9 bases. Germline V lookup: CDR1 SGHRS, CDR2 YFSETQ. After removal of 0 bases from V and 3 bases from J, the junction contained 13 bases not matched to a gene. The CDR3 spans 18 residues. The CDR3 loop reads CASSLAYRGPVDGYEQYF. The CDR3 coding sequence is TGCGCCAGCAGCTTGGCATACAGGGGGCCGGTCGATGGCTACGAGCAGTACTTC.

CDR3 coding DNA: TGTGCCATCGACAGGGGGGACTATGGCTACACCTTC. Its protein is CAIDRGDYGYTF. The J gene is TRBJ1-2, the V gene TRBV10-3; 9 nucleotides align to TRBD1. Germline loops: CDR1 ENHRY, CDR2 SYGVKD. This CDR3 has 12 amino acids. The V segment lost 8 bases and the J segment 3 bases; nucleotides outside the gene matches: 1.

This clonotype appeared a few times. The chain joins TRBV28 to TRBJ2-5; TRBD1 agrees at 10 bases. The CDR3 runs 14 residues. V shed 7 bases and J 5 bases; nucleotides not matched to a gene: 7. Germline assignment: CDR1 MDHEN and CDR2 SYDVKM. This CDR3 reads CASKETGGRETQYF. CDR3 sequence (DNA): TGTGCCAGCAAGGAGACAGGGGGCAGGGAGACCCAGTACTTC.

Only a few counts were recorded for this clonotype. The chain recombines TRBV6-4 with TRBJ2-7; TRBD1 matches 7 bases. CDR3 length: 14 residues. Germline V gene sequence: CDR1 MRHNA, CDR2 SNTAGT. The junction had 12 bases not matched to a gene; V was cut back by 7 bases and J by 6 bases. Here the CDR3 reads CASIPGQLLREQYF. CDR3 coding DNA: TGTGCCAGCATACCGGGACAGCTATTACGCGAGCAGTACTTC.

This clonotype is termed medium-sized. The genes are TRBV12-3 or TRBV12-4 and TRBJ1-1, with D possibly matching TRBD1 (5 bases). The CDR3 has 14 amino acids. V was clipped by 1 base and J by 2 bases, with 8 bases between them. CDR3 in DNA: TGTGCCAGCAGTTTAGATGGGGGAAACACTGAAGCTTTCTTT. It translates to CASSLDGGNTEAFF.

Worth noting for this clonotype: Possible read error: a much larger clone is one base away. V and J are TRBV5-4 and TRBJ2-1; 8 nucleotides agree with TRBD2. V was pared by 4 bases and J by 1 base, with 13 bases of the junction left unmatched. This CDR3 region has 18 residues. Germline V gene data show CDR1 as SGHNT and CDR2 as YYREEE (reference sequence). The CDR3 nucleotides read TGTGCCAGCAGCCCCAAAGGTACGGCGGGAGGATCCTACAATGAGCAGTTCTTC. It translates to CASSPKGTAGGSYNEQFF.

This clonotype is medium-sized by share. The rearrangement joins TRBV19 to TRBJ1-5; no clear D gene. Germline CDR1 LNHDA, CDR2 SQIVND (reference sequence). This CDR3 comprises 15 residues. Trimming removed 3 bases at V and 0 bases at J, with 9 bases between. The chain's CDR3 is CASSILENSNQPQHF. DNA for the CDR3: TGTGCCAGTAGTATCTTGGAGAATAGCAATCAGCCCCAGCATTTT. Together with reference TRBV19 and TRBJ1-5, the CDR3 gives the full variable domain: DGGITQSPKYLFRKEGQNVTLSCEQNLNHDAMYWYRQDPGQGLRLIYYSQIVNDFQKGDIAEGYSVSREKKESFPLTVTSAQKNPTAFYLCASSILENSNQPQHFGDGTRLSIL.

V gene TRBV27 combines with J gene TRBJ1-5, with D possibly TRBD1 on 5 matching bases. The CDR3 extends over 17 amino acids. Germline V gene sequence: CDR1 MNHEY, CDR2 SMNVEV (reference sequence). Trimming took off 8 bases at V and 6 bases at J, with 26 bases between the two ends. The CDR3 DNA is TGTGCCAGCGTCACTCACGGCTGTCGCAGGGAGTTTCAGCCCCAGCATTTT. Its protein is CASVTHGCRREFQPQHF.

This clonotype qualifies as medium-sized. The chain couples TRBV30 to TRBJ1-3; 7 bases are a match to TRBD1. The CDR3 extends over 13 amino acids. In germline, CDR1 is GTSNPN, CDR2 SVGIG (reference sequence). Unmatched junction bases numbered 3, after V lost 5 bases and J lost 2 bases. This chain's CDR3 is CAWSTGAGNTIYF. In nucleotides, the CDR3 is TGTGCCTGGTCCACAGGGGCTGGAAACACCATATATTTT.

The chain recombines TRBV5-1 with TRBJ2-5; possibly TRBD2 for D (5 bases). Germline CDR1 is SGHRS and CDR2 is YFSETQ. This CDR3 is built from 14 residues. V lost 1 base, J lost 4 bases, and 11 bases lay in between. The CDR3 coding sequence is TGCGCCAGCAGCTTGAAACTAGTCGGAGAGACCCAGTACTTC. Its protein is CASSLKLVGETQYF.

As concerns this clonotype: A much larger clone sits a single nucleotide away, making a read error possible. The J gene is TRBJ1-2, the V gene TRBV27; a possible D gene is TRBD1 (5 bases). The CDR3 contains 16 residues. V was shortened by 8 bases and J by 9 bases, with 28 bases between the two germline ends. Germline V gene data show CDR1 as MNHEY and CDR2 as SMNVEV (reference sequence). The CDR3 reads CASSPGGGTAWASYTF. For the CDR3, the DNA is TGTGCCAGCTCACCGGGGGGAGGAACCGCATGGGCTAGCTACACCTTC.

This clonotype appeared a few times. The chain couples TRBV21-1 to TRBJ1-5; the table names TRBD1, a call not compared with the DNA. TRBV21-1 is recorded as a pseudogene. The CDR3 totals 15 residues. CDR3 residues: CASSKVGRGGQPQHF. In nucleotides, the CDR3 is TGTGCCAGCAGCAAAGTAGGTAGGGGGGGTCAGCCCCAGCATTTT.

The J gene is TRBJ2-1, the V gene TRBV20-1, with 7 positions matching TRBD2. The J segment lost 5 bases and the V segment lost 5 bases, leaving 9 bases of the junction unmatched. Germline V CDR1 and CDR2: DFQATT, SNEGSKA (reference sequence). The CDR3 totals 14 residues. The CDR3 bases are TGCAGTGCTCCTTCTAGCGGCGGGAACAATGAGCAGTTCTTC. This encodes CSAPSSGGNNEQFF.

This clonotype rates as medium-sized. V usage is TRBV18 and J usage is TRBJ1-1; D is undetermined. Germline V gene lookup returns CDR1 KGHSH and CDR2 LQKENI. The V end was cut by 1 base, the J end by 8 bases, with 11 bases between. The CDR3 is 13 residues long. As DNA, the CDR3 is TGTGCCAGCTCACCACGGAGGTCAGTCGAAGCTTTCTTT. It translates to CASSPRRSVEAFF.

The chain has TRBV6-5 and TRBJ1-1; TRBD1 agrees at 12 bases. Germline loops: CDR1 MNHEY, CDR2 SVGAGI. V lost 10 bases and J lost 5; bases outside the gene matches: 11. This CDR3 region has 15 residues. CDR3 nucleotides: TGTGCCATCAGCCCGGGACAGGGGGCATGGACTGAAGCTTTCTTT. Translated: CAISPGQGAWTEAFF.

The rearrangement links TRBV20-1 to TRBJ2-7; 7 bases map to TRBD1. The CDR3 sequence is 15 residues long. CDR1 DFQATT and CDR2 SNEGSKA come from the germline V gene (reference sequence). V gave up 3 bases and J gave up 1 base; unmatched junction bases: 9. The CDR3 region has the DNA TGCAGTGCTAGTGACCCAGGGGGAAGGTCCTACGAGCAGTACTTC. It translates to CSASDPGGRSYEQYF.

The chain uses TRBV28 and TRBJ1-2; D unresolved. From germline, CDR1 is MDHEN and CDR2 SYDVKM. The V end lost 4 bases, the J end lost 4 bases, and 4 bases lay between the germline ends. This CDR3 is 11 amino acids long. Written as DNA, the CDR3 is TGTGCCAGCAGTTCCCTCTATGGCTACACCTTC. It specifies CASSSLYGYTF.

The chain couples TRBV11-1 to TRBJ2-1; 9 nucleotides line up with TRBD2. With 1 base clipped from V and 4 bases from J, the junction kept 2 bases outside the gene matches. Germline CDR1 and CDR2: SGHAT and FQDESV (reference sequence). This CDR3 comprises 15 residues. The CDR3 bases are TGTGCCAGCAGCTTAGGTCTAGCGGGGTACAATGAGCAGTTCTTC. Translation: CASSLGLAGYNEQFF.

V gene TRBV13 combines with J gene TRBJ2-7; D perhaps matches TRBD2 (6 bases). Germline V lookup: CDR1 PRHDT, CDR2 FYEKMQ (reference sequence). The germline V and J ends were trimmed by 6 bases and 0 bases, with 9 bases remaining between them. The CDR3 has 13 residues. CDR3 loop: CASSFSGSYEQYF. The CDR3 nucleotides read TGTGCCAGCAGTTTTAGCGGCTCCTACGAGCAGTACTTC.

The table lists this clonotype with a count of one. One base away lies a much larger clone, so this may be a sequencing read error. The V gene is TRBV6-6, the J gene TRBJ2-2; unclear D gene. V was cut by 5 bases and J by 1 base, with 8 bases left in between. The CDR3 runs 14 residues. Germline loops: CDR1 MNHNY, CDR2 SVGAGI (reference sequence). CDR3 in DNA: TGTGCCAGCAGTCACAATAGGAACACCGGGGAGCTGTTTTTT. The encoded protein is CASSHNRNTGELFF.

J is TRBJ1-6 and V is TRBV5-4, with 8 bases matching TRBD1. CDR1 is SGHNT and CDR2 is YYREEE in the germline V gene (reference sequence). CDR3 size: 14 residues. With V trimmed by 3 bases and J by 8 bases, 4 bases remained unmatched. CDR3 nucleotides: TGTGCCAGCAGCTCGGGACAGGTTTATTCACCCCTCCACTTT. Translation: CASSSGQVYSPLHF.